The 18 T cell receptor beta chains given below trace back to one sample, sequenced in a study of blood T cells in healthy people across ages. Together with a sample-barcoded 5' primer, a J-beta primer mix was included in a second PCR lasting 7 to 11 cycles. One entry per CDR3 protein results from TCRdb running MiXCR on the 5' RACE reads. The sample has some 1.4 million distinct CDR3 sequences; approximately 42% are singletons. The sequenced material came from blood. All receptors come from a woman aged 18-35 years in good health.

This clonotype has only a few counts. CDR3 sequence: CASSLTSALSEQYF. CDR3 DNA sequence: TGCGCCAGCAGCTTGACTAGCGCCCTTAGCGAGCAGTACTTC. This rearrangement joins TRBV5-1 to TRBJ2-7; 7 bases are a match to TRBD2. This CDR3 has 14 residues. From germline, CDR1 is SGHRS and CDR2 YFSETQ. J gave up 6 bases and V 1 base, and 7 bases lay outside the gene matches.

This clonotype was observed a few times. This rearrangement joins TRBV10-2 to TRBJ1-6; TRBD1 might be the D (5 bases). The CDR3 has 15 amino acids. The germline V gene has CDR1 WSHSY and CDR2 SAAADI. V shed 7 bases and J shed 4 bases, with 14 bases lying between them. DNA of the CDR3: TGCGCCAGCAAGAGCACGGGGCGGTATAATTCACCCCTCCACTTT. Its protein product is CASKSTGRYNSPLHF.

The sample holds a few counts of this clonotype. The genes are TRBV7-3 and TRBJ2-1; D gene ambiguous. Germline CDR1 and CDR2: SGHTA and FQGTGA. CDR3 length equals 15 residues. V was shortened by 1 base and J by 0 bases, with 7 bases between the two germline ends. The CDR3 loop is CASSLMSSSYNEQFF. DNA of the CDR3: TGTGCCAGCAGCTTAATGAGTTCCTCCTACAATGAGCAGTTCTTC. The complete variable domain, with remaining parts taken from reference TRBV7-3 and TRBJ2-1, reads GAGVSQTPSNKVTEKGKYVELRCDPISGHTALYWYRQSLGQGPEFLIYFQGTGAADDSGLPNDRFFAVRPEGSVSTLKIQRTERGDSAVYLCASSLMSSSYNEQFFGPGTRLTVL.

This clonotype turned up a few times. The rearrangement links TRBV25-1 to TRBJ2-7, with 9 positions matching TRBD2. CDR3 length: 13 amino acids. Germline V gene lookup returns CDR1 MGHDK and CDR2 SYGVNS. J gave up 6 bases and V 6 bases, and 6 bases lay outside the gene matches. CDR3 nucleotide sequence: TGTGCCAGCAGCCTAGCGGGACCCGCCGAGCAGTACTTC. As protein: CASSLAGPAEQYF.

This clonotype was recorded once. The J gene is TRBJ1-1, the V gene TRBV27, with no clear D. Germline V gene data show CDR1 as MNHEY and CDR2 as SMNVEV (reference sequence). Between the trimmed V and J ends, which lost 10 bases and 5 bases, there was a span of 11 bases. The CDR3 is 11 amino acids. CDR3 loop: CATRVGTEAFF. The CDR3 nucleotides are TGTGCCACCCGCGTGGGGACTGAAGCTTTCTTT.

This clonotype was observed a few times. V is TRBV6-1 and J is TRBJ1-1; a weak D match, TRBD1 (6 bases). V was cut by 7 bases and J by 8 bases, with 20 bases left in between. Germline CDR1 reads MNHNS; CDR2 reads SASEGT. The length of the CDR3 is 14 residues. The chain's CDR3 is CASIPQPGGTEAFF. The CDR3 region has the DNA TGTGCCAGCATCCCTCAACCCGGCGGGACAGAAGCTTTCTTT.

The chain is built from TRBV5-1 and TRBJ2-3; 13 positions match TRBD2. In germline, CDR1 is SGHRS, CDR2 YFSETQ. This CDR3 has 16 residues. J lost 4 bases, V lost 4 bases, and 6 bases had no gene match. CDR3 in amino acids: CASSLGLAGEADTQYF. CDR3 DNA: TGCGCCAGCAGCCTAGGACTAGCGGGGGAAGCAGATACGCAGTATTTT.

This chain links TRBV4-2 with TRBJ2-2; 16 positions match TRBD2. The CDR3 extends over 21 amino acids. Germline-derived CDR1 and CDR2 are LGHNA and YNFKEQ. J lost 4 bases, V lost 2 bases, and 13 bases had no gene match. The CDR3 loop reads CASSQHRQGLAGGPSTGELFF. The CDR3 DNA is TGTGCCAGCAGCCAACATCGACAGGGACTAGCGGGAGGGCCGAGCACCGGGGAGCTGTTTTTT.

The V and J genes are TRBV6-2 or TRBV6-3 and TRBJ1-5; 7 nucleotides match TRBD1. Germline V CDR1 and CDR2: MNHEY, SVGEGT. CDR3 size: 15 residues. V trimming: 2 bases; J trimming: 2 bases; junction bases outside the gene matches: 3. The CDR3 is CASSYLQGGNQPQHF. The CDR3 DNA reads as TGTGCCAGCAGTTACCTGCAGGGGGGCAATCAGCCCCAGCATTTT.

The chain has TRBV5-1 and TRBJ2-3, with D possibly matching TRBD2 (5 bases). The CDR3 is 15 amino acids. V was shortened by 4 bases and J by 6 bases, with 18 bases between the two germline ends. Germline CDR1 is SGHRS and CDR2 is YFSETQ. CDR3 sequence: CASSPAFGSSDTQYF. CDR3 bases: TGCGCCAGCAGCCCCGCCTTTGGGAGTTCGGATACGCAGTATTTT.

The chain has TRBV20-1 and TRBJ2-4; the D gene is possibly TRBD1 (6 bases). This CDR3 is built from 15 residues. Trimming took 5 bases from V and 0 from J, leaving 14 bases between them. CDR1 and CDR2 (germline): DFQATT, SNEGSKA (reference sequence). CDR3 bases: TGCAGTGCTGCAAACAGGGTATTAGCCAAAAACATTCAGTACTTC. Its protein is CSAANRVLAKNIQYF.

This clonotype turned up a few times. This chain uses TRBV5-1 with TRBJ1-6; the match to TRBD1 covers 9 bases. The CDR3 is made up of 16 amino acids. The trim removed 0 bases at V and 4 bases at J, leaving 2 bases unmatched. Germline V CDR1 and CDR2: SGHRS, YFSETQ. Here the CDR3 DNA reads TGCGCCAGCAGCTTGGAACAGGGGGCTTATAATTCACCCCTCCACTTT. This encodes CASSLEQGAYNSPLHF.

The CDR3 region is CASSARDLLSGNTIYF. Written as DNA, the CDR3 is TGTGCCAGCAGCGCTCGGGACCTCCTATCTGGAAACACCATATATTTT. V is TRBV21-1 and J is TRBJ1-3. TRBV21-1 corresponds to a pseudogene. The CDR3 totals 16 residues.

The table lists this clonotype with a few counts. The chain has TRBV27 and TRBJ2-5, with a weak D call TRBD1 (6 bases). The germline V and J ends were trimmed by 4 bases and 2 bases, with 11 bases remaining between them. The CDR3 contains 14 residues. CDR1 and CDR2 from the germline V gene are MNHEY and SMNVEV (reference sequence). CDR3 in amino acids: CASSWGPSQETQYF. In nucleotides, the CDR3 is TGTGCCAGCAGTTGGGGGCCCAGTCAAGAGACCCAGTACTTC.

This clonotype was seen a few times. V is TRBV20-1 and J is TRBJ1-2, with TRBD1 identical over 7 bases. CDR1 and CDR2 from the germline V gene are DFQATT and SNEGSKA (reference sequence). CDR3 length equals 13 residues. Losses at the gene ends were 6 bases for V and 0 bases for J; bases not matched to a gene: 4. CDR3 residues: CSADDRANYGYTF. The CDR3 nucleotides are TGCAGTGCCGATGACAGGGCTAACTATGGCTACACCTTC.

This clonotype has a handful of counts. CDR3 amino acids: CARGQDPYEQYF. The CDR3, as DNA: TGTGCCAGAGGACAGGACCCCTACGAGCAGTACTTC. This chain uses TRBV10-3 with TRBJ2-7, with 7 bases fitting TRBD1. This CDR3 region has 12 residues. The germline V gene has CDR1 ENHRY and CDR2 SYGVKD. The V segment lost 10 bases and the J segment 2 bases; nucleotides outside the gene matches: 5.

This clonotype has only a few counts. V and J are TRBV4-1 and TRBJ2-1, with TRBD1 identical over 9 bases. The CDR3 extends over 16 amino acids. With V trimmed by 4 bases and J by 9 bases, 13 bases remained unmatched. Germline V gene lookup returns CDR1 MGHRA and CDR2 YSYEKL. In nucleotides, the CDR3 is TGCGCCAGCAGCCCTCACGGGACAGGGCCCCTCGGTGAGCAGTTCTTC. It is translated as CASSPHGTGPLGEQFF.

The table lists this clonotype with a few counts. The V gene is TRBV25-1, the J gene TRBJ2-2; 7 bases are shared with TRBD2. CDR3 size: 15 residues. J gave up 4 bases and V 11 bases, and 13 bases lay outside the gene matches. Germline CDR1 MGHDK, CDR2 SYGVNS. The CDR3 region has the DNA TGTGCCTCCTGGGGGAGTAGCGGGTTCACCGGGGAGCTGTTTTTT. Translation: CASWGSSGFTGELFF.